Reported below is one T cell receptor (beta chain). Its target is not known. Germline assignment: CDR1 MNHEY and CDR2 SMNVEV (reference sequence). The ends lost 7 bases at V and 7 bases at J; junction bases unmatched: 5. The CDR3 length is 13 residues. In the PCR, 60 Vbeta and 13 Jbeta primers were used. The method was immunoSEQ multiplex PCR; TCRdb's version includes in-frame clones alone and lacks a portion of them. The data contain more than 200,000 clones, 83% of them singletons. This entry comes from a study of cytomegalovirus exposure and HLA in healthy donors. Points from the study as a whole: As a later analysis showed, a missense DCLRE1C variant was linked to trimming of TCR beta V- and J-genes. Only CMV serostatus was available as immune exposure information. Presence/absence analyses took donor sequencing depth as roughly uniform.

The sequence came from a girl between 5 and 17 years old in good health and CMV-seronegative. Sequencing input: PBMCs. The chain couples TRBV27 to TRBJ2-1; 9 nucleotides match TRBD1. The CDR3 spells CASNRGRGNEQFF. CDR3 bases: TGTGCCAGCAACAGGGGGCGAGGGAATGAGCAGTTCTTC.